These T cell receptor beta chains were read from a single sample in a study of cytomegalovirus exposure and HLA in healthy donors. TCRdb keeps only in-frame clones here, not all; method: immunoSEQ multiplex PCR. The sample consists of more than 200,000 clones, roughly 80% of them appearing once. The sequencing input was PBMCs. The receptor set was obtained from a man aged 40-55 years in good health and CMV-seropositive. CDR3s include the opening cysteine and the closing phenylalanine or tryptophan. The D gene is left open where the match is weak. Not all rows give a size; the values are once, few, many and, for expanded clones, a class.

j_call d_call clone_size v_call cdr3_aa cdr3_nt
TRBJ1-1 NA NA TRBV27 CASSLGLLNTEAFF TGTGCCAGCAGCCTAGGCCTTCTGAACACTGAAGCTTTCTTT
TRBJ1-5 NA NA TRBV2 CASRTIEDSNQPQHF TGTGCCAGCAGGACGATCGAGGATAGCAATCAGCCCCAGCATTTT
TRBJ2-1 NA NA TRBV7-3 CASSFGRLSYNEQFF TGTGCCAGCAGCTTCGGAAGACTATCCTACAATGAGCAGTTCTTC
TRBJ1-2 NA NA TRBV11-2 CASSLTGYGYTF TGTGCCAGCAGCTTGACAGGCTATGGCTACACCTTC
TRBJ1-1 NA NA TRBV19 CASSMGQGPTEAFF TGTGCCAGTAGTATGGGCCAGGGCCCCACTGAAGCTTTCTTT
TRBJ2-6 TRBD1 NA TRBV27 CASSDRAGANVLTF TGTGCCAGCTCCGACAGGGCTGGGGCCAACGTCCTGACTTTC
TRBJ1-2 NA NA TRBV27 CASSPLGGGTNYGYTF TGTGCCAGCAGTCCTCTTGGGGGGGGCACTAACTATGGCTACACCTTC
TRBJ2-5 NA NA TRBV7-9 CASSPVPEDETQYF TGTGCCAGCAGCCCTGTCCCAGAGGATGAGACCCAGTACTTC
TRBJ2-1 TRBD1 NA TRBV6-6 CASSYTGVSYNEQFF TGTGCCAGCAGTTACACAGGGGTCTCCTACAATGAGCAGTTCTTC
TRBJ1-1 NA NA TRBV5-4 CASSSQTRENTEAFF TGTGCCAGCAGCTCACAGACCCGTGAGAACACTGAAGCTTTCTTT
TRBJ2-5 NA NA TRBV6-1 CASSVYNGAQETQYF TGTGCCAGCAGTGTTTACAACGGAGCACAAGAGACCCAGTACTTC
TRBJ2-2 TRBD2 NA TRBV19 CASSILAGGHGELFF TGTGCCAGTAGTATCCTAGCGGGAGGGCACGGGGAGCTGTTTTTT
TRBJ1-2 TRBD1 NA TRBV29-1 CSVIKGIDRVHGGYTF TGCAGCGTCATAAAAGGGATCGACAGGGTTCATGGGGGCTACACCTTC
TRBJ2-3 NA NA TRBV7-6 CASSLEGGYLLGTDTQYF TGTGCCAGCAGCTTAGAAGGTGGCTACTTGCTAGGCACAGATACGCAGTATTTT
TRBJ2-1 TRBD2 few TRBV2 CASSVRAGNEQFF TGTGCCAGCAGTGTGAGAGCGGGAAATGAGCAGTTCTTC
TRBJ2-2 NA NA TRBV19 CASSIASRLTGELFF TGTGCCAGTAGTATAGCCTCGCGGCTCACCGGGGAGCTGTTTTTT
TRBJ2-7 TRBD1 once TRBV7-9 CASSLQTGGNEQYF TGTGCCAGCAGCTTACAGACAGGGGGCAACGAGCAGTACTTC
TRBJ2-1 NA NA TRBV5-6 CASSFANEQFF TGTGCCAGCAGCTTTGCGAATGAGCAGTTCTTC
TRBJ1-4 TRBD1 NA TRBV4-2 CASSQKLQGGRKLFF TGTGCCAGCAGCCAAAAGTTACAGGGGGGACGAAAACTGTTTTTT
TRBJ2-1 TRBD2 few TRBV5-8 CASSLGGGSSYNEQFF TGTGCCAGCAGCTTGGGGGGAGGGAGCTCCTACAATGAGCAGTTCTTC
TRBJ1-4 NA NA TRBV5-1 CASSLVGSSTNEKLFF TGCGCCAGCAGCTTGGTTGGCTCTTCAACTAATGAAAAACTGTTTTTT
TRBJ1-1 TRBD1 few TRBV25-1 CASSDRDRDNTEAFF TGTGCCAGCAGTGATAGGGACAGGGATAACACTGAAGCTTTCTTT
TRBJ2-7 NA NA TRBV4-1 CASSRESEQYF TGCGCCAGCAGCCGGGAGTCCGAGCAGTACTTC
TRBJ2-2 NA NA TRBV30 CAWSGQVGVAGELFF TGTGCCTGGAGTGGACAGGTCGGGGTGGCCGGGGAGCTGTTTTTT
TRBJ2-2 NA once TRBV19 CASSIGGLAVNTGELFF TGTGCCAGTAGTATAGGAGGGCTAGCTGTCAACACCGGGGAGCTGTTTTTT
TRBJ1-5 NA NA TRBV6-5 CASSYGVGEGQPQHF TGTGCCAGCAGTTACGGTGTGGGGGAGGGTCAGCCCCAGCATTTT
TRBJ1-1 NA NA TRBV7-9 CASSPAQGQNTEAFF TGTGCCAGCAGCCCTGCCCAAGGACAGAACACTGAAGCTTTCTTT
TRBJ2-3 TRBD2 NA TRBV6-4 CASSDGTSGSTDTQYF TGTGCCAGCAGTGACGGGACTAGCGGGAGCACAGATACGCAGTATTTT
TRBJ2-1 TRBD2 NA TRBV14 CASSHLGLAGGPTEQFF TGTGCCAGCAGCCACCTCGGACTAGCGGGAGGGCCTACAGAGCAGTTCTTC
TRBJ1-4 NA NA TRBV7-2 CASSPRQTTNEKLFF TGTGCCAGCAGCCCCCGACAGACAACTAATGAAAAACTGTTTTTT
TRBJ1-1 NA NA TRBV29-1 CSVEDHGTEAFF TGCAGCGTTGAAGATCACGGCACTGAAGCTTTCTTT
TRBJ2-3 NA NA TRBV5-1 CASSSDRLSTDTQYF TGCGCCAGCAGCTCAGACAGGCTGAGCACAGATACGCAGTATTTT
TRBJ2-3 TRBD2 NA TRBV7-9 CASSPKTSANTDTQYF TGTGCCAGCAGCCCCAAGACTAGCGCGAACACAGATACGCAGTATTTT
TRBJ1-1 NA NA TRBV7-3 CASSRQRNTEAFF TGTGCCAGCAGCCGACAACGGAACACTGAAGCTTTCTTT
TRBJ2-6 NA once TRBV19 CASTPTVTGANVLTF TGTGCCAGTACCCCGACAGTGACTGGGGCCAACGTCCTGACTTTC
TRBJ2-3 TRBD1 NA TRBV5-1 CASSPAPDRGPPVTQYF TGCGCCAGCAGCCCGGCCCCGGACAGGGGGCCACCGGTTACGCAGTATTTT
TRBJ2-7 TRBD1 NA TRBV4-2 CASSPDRGSYEQYF TGTGCCAGCAGCCCCGACAGGGGATCCTACGAGCAGTACTTC
TRBJ2-7 NA NA TRBV2 CASGGALKRSYEQYF TGTGCCAGTGGGGGGGCCCTAAAACGATCCTACGAGCAGTACTTC
TRBJ2-1 TRBD2 NA TRBV6-8 CASSYSREGPNEQFF TGTGCCAGCAGTTACTCCCGGGAGGGCCCGAATGAGCAGTTCTTC
TRBJ2-7 NA NA TRBV7-9 CASSLSGLLAYEQYF TGTGCCAGCAGCTTATCGGGACTCCTTGCCTACGAGCAGTACTTC
TRBJ2-5 NA once TRBV7-3 CASSLLAGEMGTQYF TGTGCCAGCAGCTTATTGGCAGGGGAGATGGGGACCCAGTACTTC
TRBJ2-5 NA NA TRBV29-1 CSVHGVDQETQYF TGCAGCGTCCACGGGGTGGACCAAGAGACCCAGTACTTC
TRBJ2-1 NA NA TRBV5-1 CASSQGSGGSYNEQFF TGCGCCAGCAGCCAGGGGTCGGGAGGCTCCTACAATGAGCAGTTCTTC
TRBJ1-2 TRBD1 NA TRBV5-1 CASSAGQAYDGYTF TGCGCCAGCTCGGCGGGACAGGCGTATGATGGCTACACCTTC
TRBJ1-1 TRBD1 NA TRBV5-8 CASTRDRLMNTEAFF TGTGCCAGCACCCGGGACAGGCTAATGAACACTGAAGCTTTCTTT
TRBJ2-7 NA few TRBV12-5 CASGFPYEQYF TGTGCTAGTGGTTTCCCGTACGAGCAGTACTTC